This T cell receptor beta chain was sequenced in a study of blood T cells in healthy people across ages (dated by TCRdb to between 2015 and 2016). Regarding the research as a whole: Template switching captured roughly one uniquely barcoded TCR beta cDNA molecule per two T cells in model experiments. To track age-related changes in TCR beta repertoire diversity, the study relied on deep sequencing normalized with unique cDNA molecular identifiers. The donors were divided into four age groups: young (average around 16 years), middle-aged (roughly 42), aged (about 61) and long-lived (roughly 86). Donors of different ages were randomly distributed across sequencing lanes to avoid experimental bias. Two additional independent replicas of 1 million unique cDNA reads from the same blood draw were analyzed for two donors (one aged 18 to 30 and one aged 80 or older). Study-wide conclusions, independent of this receptor: There was a strong correlation between observed TCR beta diversity and the percentage of naive T cells measured by flow cytometry. The CMV infection status of donors was not known, potentially confounding age-related changes in expanded clonotypes. Observed TCR beta diversity per million T cells fell roughly linearly with age, and a significant reduction was already apparent by age about 36. Compared with the aged group, the long-lived group had more naive CD4+ T cells, fewer expanded clones and increased TCR diversity, a pattern suggesting age selection. Estimates of total diversity from one million sequenced T cells were regarded as lower bounds and underestimates. Since profiling was done on bulk unsorted PBMCs, naive and antigen-experienced compartments could not be conclusively compared.

The approximately 39 donors, aged about 6 to 100 years, were systemically healthy Caucasian individuals from Russia. Around 10 milliliters of peripheral blood were drawn from each donor into EDTA-treated Vacutainer tubes. Ficoll-Paque density-gradient centrifugation was used to isolate PBMCs, with at least 7 million per sample. Total RNA, at least 6 micrograms per sample, was extracted from PBMCs with Trizol reagent. For every donor, an aliquot of PBMCs went through flow cytometry to measure the percentages of naive CD45RAhigh/CD27high T cells. Library preparation was by 5' RACE. The instrument was an Illumina HiSeq 2500. A second PCR of roughly 7 to 11 cycles was run with a J-beta primer mix and a sample-barcoded 5' primer. A unique molecular identifier was introduced onto each TCR beta cDNA molecule by a template-switch 5' adaptor carrying 12 random nucleotides. Each sample yielded at least 3 million CDR3-containing paired-end reads. All of the RNA was converted into first-strand cDNA using the Mint cDNA synthesis kit, with a TRBC-specific oligonucleotide serving as the primer. All cDNA was treated with uracil-DNA glycosylase and then went through a first 18-cycle PCR with the universal primers M1SS and BC2_uni_R. Concerning the study's data processing: For normalization, 1 million high-quality reads, each with a distinct molecular identifier, were randomly selected from each sample. Instead of being binned into consensus sequences, reads that shared molecular identifiers were thrown out. MiTCR, run with a Q25 quality threshold and the strictest error-elimination algorithm, handled CDR3 identification, clonotype clustering and error correction. A nonparametric unseen species model using Euler transformation provided a lower-bound estimate of total TCR beta diversity. The public reads were reprocessed in TCRdb via fastp at Q25 and MiXCR, keeping in-frame beta chains. CDR3 protein sequences are deduplicated, and each keeps its most common genes and DNA. These V and J calls rely on TCRdb rather than the paper's analysis. The sample has roughly 1,700,000 distinct CDR3 sequences on record, 28% of them singletons. The leading ten clones occupy 7.7% of the sample.

The CDR3 runs 12 residues from the cysteine to the phenylalanine. Just CDR3 DNA is preserved here, 36 bases in frame from base 1. Trimming removed 6 bases from V and 12 bases from J, leaving 15 bases between the germline ends. This clonotype was counted a few times. The antigen it recognizes is unknown. There are no base qualities to consult, and no much larger clone falls within one base. This receptor chain uses TRBV12-3 or TRBV12-4 and TRBJ2-4; possibly the D gene is TRBD2, per 5 matching bases. The receptor's source is a woman between 25 and 40 years old in good health. Sequencing used blood. Here the CDR3 is given as CASSGITKHQYF. The base sequence is TGTGCCAGCAGCGGGATAACAAAACATCAGTACTTC.